The clone carrying this T cell receptor delta chain is labeled medium-sized. The sample comes from a study of gamma-delta chains in newborns, infants, children. In the study overall: Microbial exposure reportedly drives polyclonal innate γδ T cell expansion after birth.

This CDR3 contains 19 residues. In germline, CDR1 is GEAIGNYY, CDR2 EKD. V was pared by 3 bases and J by 0 bases, with 7 bases of the junction left unmatched. TCRdb re-called clones from the reads via CATT. The sample contains 3,500 to 5,500 delta-chain clones, more than 5% of which appear only once. Input material: blood. The chain couples TRDV2 to TRDJ3; 10 nucleotides align to TRDD3. The sequence came from a child who was a newborn, infant or young child, either healthy, febrile or measles-vaccinated (not recorded which). The CDR3 loop is CACDALGDTDSWDTRQMFF. CDR3 in DNA: TGTGCCTGTGACGCCTTGGGGGATACCGACTCCTGGGACACCCGACAGATGTTTTTC.